This is a list of T cell receptor beta chains from one sample in a study of cytomegalovirus exposure and HLA in healthy donors. The table came from immunoSEQ multiplex PCR; TCRdb's copy has only in-frame clones and leaves some out. The sample lists 75,000 to 90,000 clones; 79% were seen once. The source material was PBMCs. Every receptor here comes from a woman aged 40-49 years in good health and CMV-seropositive. The CDR3 runs from the conserved cysteine through the conserved F or W. Each record gives: CDR3 DNA, CDR3 protein, V gene, J gene, CDR3 length, clone size, D gene. A D gene is named only where the DNA matches it firmly. The size of a clone is reported for some rows only, either as once, few or many, or as a class for expanded clones.

CDR3 DNA: TGTGCCGGAAGGACAGGGGTGGACGAGCAGTACTTC; CDR3 protein: CAGRTGVDEQYF; V gene: TRBV7-9; J gene: TRBJ2-7; CDR3 length: 12; clone size: .; D gene: TRBD1
CDR3 DNA: TGTGCCAGCAGCCCGGAGGACGGATTTTCCTACGAGCAGTACTTC; CDR3 protein: CASSPEDGFSYEQYF; V gene: TRBV7-6; J gene: TRBJ2-7; CDR3 length: 15; clone size: once; D gene: .
CDR3 DNA: TGTGCCAGCTCACCCCCAATATTAGCGGGGGGGCCTGGGGAGACCCAGTACTTC; CDR3 protein: CASSPPILAGGPGETQYF; V gene: TRBV18; J gene: TRBJ2-5; CDR3 length: 18; clone size: .; D gene: TRBD2
CDR3 DNA: TGTGCCAGCAGTTTAAAGACAGCTAGGTCCTACGAGCAGTACTTC; CDR3 protein: CASSLKTARSYEQYF; V gene: TRBV2; J gene: TRBJ2-7; CDR3 length: 15; clone size: .; D gene: .
CDR3 DNA: TGTGCCAGCGCCCGCTCTGACAGGGGGGTTGAGCAGTACTTC; CDR3 protein: CASARSDRGVEQYF; V gene: TRBV6-6; J gene: TRBJ2-7; CDR3 length: 14; clone size: .; D gene: TRBD1
CDR3 DNA: TGTGCCACCAGCGTTGGGACTAGCGGGAGGGCCATTAGCGAGCAGTACTTC; CDR3 protein: CATSVGTSGRAISEQYF; V gene: TRBV15; J gene: TRBJ2-7; CDR3 length: 17; clone size: .; D gene: TRBD2
CDR3 DNA: TGTGCCAGCAGTAGGGACTGGAACACTGAAGCTTTCTTT; CDR3 protein: CASSRDWNTEAFF; V gene: TRBV2; J gene: TRBJ1-1; CDR3 length: 13; clone size: .; D gene: .
CDR3 DNA: TGTGCCAGCAGCTTAGGGGTACAGGTTCTGCAAGAGACCCAGTACTTC; CDR3 protein: CASSLGVQVLQETQYF; V gene: TRBV7-6; J gene: TRBJ2-5; CDR3 length: 16; clone size: .; D gene: .
CDR3 DNA: TGTGCCAGCAGTGAACTGGGGAGGGGAAACACTGAAGCTTTCTTT; CDR3 protein: CASSELGRGNTEAFF; V gene: TRBV25-1; J gene: TRBJ1-1; CDR3 length: 15; clone size: .; D gene: .
CDR3 DNA: TGTGCCAGCAGTTACTCGGGACAGGGGGTTTCTTCACCCCTCCACTTT; CDR3 protein: CASSYSGQGVSSPLHF; V gene: TRBV6-5; J gene: TRBJ1-6; CDR3 length: 16; clone size: .; D gene: TRBD1
CDR3 DNA: TGTGCCAGCAGCTTACTAGCGCCAGAGACCCAGTACTTC; CDR3 protein: CASSLLAPETQYF; V gene: TRBV7-8; J gene: TRBJ2-5; CDR3 length: 13; clone size: few; D gene: .
CDR3 DNA: TGTGCCAGCAGTGAGGGCCGGACTGTCGTTTGGGAGCAGTACTTC; CDR3 protein: CASSEGRTVVWEQYF; V gene: TRBV6-1; J gene: TRBJ2-7; CDR3 length: 15; clone size: .; D gene: .
CDR3 DNA: TGTGCCAGCAGTTACGTAGTAACAGAGCGGGAAGAGACCCAGTACTTC; CDR3 protein: CASSYVVTEREETQYF; V gene: TRBV6-6; J gene: TRBJ2-5; CDR3 length: 16; clone size: .; D gene: .
CDR3 DNA: TGCGCCAGCAGCTTTAAGGGGACAGTGAACACTGAAGCTTTCTTT; CDR3 protein: CASSFKGTVNTEAFF; V gene: TRBV5-1; J gene: TRBJ1-1; CDR3 length: 15; clone size: .; D gene: TRBD1
CDR3 DNA: TGTGCCAGCAGTGTTCTGGCTGGAGCTTTCTTT; CDR3 protein: CASSVLAGAFF; V gene: TRBV2; J gene: TRBJ1-1; CDR3 length: 11; clone size: .; D gene: .
CDR3 DNA: TGTGCCAGCAGTTTACGCCGACGGGGGGGCCAAAACAATGAGCAGTTCTTC; CDR3 protein: CASSLRRRGGQNNEQFF; V gene: TRBV27; J gene: TRBJ2-1; CDR3 length: 17; clone size: .; D gene: TRBD2
CDR3 DNA: TGTGCCAGCAGTGAGTCGGCGGGGAGGTCCTCCTATAATTCACCCCTCCACTTT; CDR3 protein: CASSESAGRSSYNSPLHF; V gene: TRBV25-1; J gene: TRBJ1-6; CDR3 length: 18; clone size: .; D gene: .
CDR3 DNA: TGCGCCAGCAGCTCGCAGACAGGGGTGGGCTACGAGCAGTACTTC; CDR3 protein: CASSSQTGVGYEQYF; V gene: TRBV5-1; J gene: TRBJ2-7; CDR3 length: 15; clone size: .; D gene: TRBD1
CDR3 DNA: TGTGCCAGCAGTGATGAGGGGACTTCCTACGAGCAGTACTTC; CDR3 protein: CASSDEGTSYEQYF; V gene: TRBV6-1; J gene: TRBJ2-7; CDR3 length: 14; clone size: .; D gene: .
CDR3 DNA: TGCGCCAGCAGCCGAGGATCGACAGCAGATACGCAGTATTTT; CDR3 protein: CASSRGSTADTQYF; V gene: TRBV5-1; J gene: TRBJ2-3; CDR3 length: 14; clone size: .; D gene: .
CDR3 DNA: TGTGCCAGCACCAGGACAGGGGGCGGAGGACAGTACTTC; CDR3 protein: CASTRTGGGGQYF; V gene: TRBV6-6; J gene: TRBJ2-7; CDR3 length: 13; clone size: .; D gene: TRBD1
CDR3 DNA: TGTGCTGGGGGCGTAAATTCCGGGGAGCTGTTTTTT; CDR3 protein: CAGGVNSGELFF; V gene: TRBV6-5; J gene: TRBJ2-2; CDR3 length: 12; clone size: .; D gene: .
CDR3 DNA: TGCGCCAGCAGCAAGACAGGCTCTGAAGCTTTCTTT; CDR3 protein: CASSKTGSEAFF; V gene: TRBV5-1; J gene: TRBJ1-1; CDR3 length: 12; clone size: .; D gene: .
CDR3 DNA: TGCAGCGTTGTGATGGGTCCTAGTGAAGCTTTCTTT; CDR3 protein: CSVVMGPSEAFF; V gene: TRBV29-1; J gene: TRBJ1-1; CDR3 length: 12; clone size: .; D gene: .
CDR3 DNA: TGTGCCAGCTCACTATTAGCGGGGGGGCCAGGCACAGATACGCAGTATTTT; CDR3 protein: CASSLLAGGPGTDTQYF; V gene: TRBV18; J gene: TRBJ2-3; CDR3 length: 17; clone size: .; D gene: TRBD2
CDR3 DNA: TGTGCCAGCAGTTACAACGGCTACGAGCAGTACTTC; CDR3 protein: CASSYNGYEQYF; V gene: TRBV6-6; J gene: TRBJ2-7; CDR3 length: 12; clone size: .; D gene: .
CDR3 DNA: TGTGCCACCAGCAGAGATTTGGGTAGCGAGCAGTTCTTC; CDR3 protein: CATSRDLGSEQFF; V gene: TRBV15; J gene: TRBJ2-1; CDR3 length: 13; clone size: .; D gene: .
CDR3 DNA: TGTGCCAGTAGTGCACAGGGGTCCTACGAGCAGTACTTC; CDR3 protein: CASSAQGSYEQYF; V gene: TRBV19; J gene: TRBJ2-7; CDR3 length: 13; clone size: .; D gene: TRBD1
CDR3 DNA: TGTGCCAGCAGCGTGACAGGGTCCTACGAGCAGTACTTC; CDR3 protein: CASSVTGSYEQYF; V gene: TRBV7-9; J gene: TRBJ2-7; CDR3 length: 13; clone size: .; D gene: TRBD1
CDR3 DNA: TGCGCCAACGATCGACAGGGGAGCTCCCCCAATTCACCCCTCCACTTT; CDR3 protein: CANDRQGSSPNSPLHF; V gene: TRBV4-1; J gene: TRBJ1-6; CDR3 length: 16; clone size: .; D gene: TRBD1
CDR3 DNA: TGCGCCAGCAGCTCCGACTCACATGGTAGGCCCTATGGCTACACCTTC; CDR3 protein: CASSSDSHGRPYGYTF; V gene: TRBV5-1; J gene: TRBJ1-2; CDR3 length: 16; clone size: once; D gene: .
CDR3 DNA: TGTGCCAGCAGAGGAAGGGGCGATCTGAACATTCAGTACTTC; CDR3 protein: CASRGRGDLNIQYF; V gene: TRBV6-1; J gene: TRBJ2-4; CDR3 length: 14; clone size: few; D gene: .
CDR3 DNA: TGTGCCAGCAGCCATTCCGGGACACAATTTAACTATGGCTACACCTTC; CDR3 protein: CASSHSGTQFNYGYTF; V gene: TRBV4-2; J gene: TRBJ1-2; CDR3 length: 16; clone size: .; D gene: .
CDR3 DNA: TGTGCCAGCTCACGACAGGCCCCAGAGGCCCAGCATTTT; CDR3 protein: CASSRQAPEAQHF; V gene: TRBV18; J gene: TRBJ1-5; CDR3 length: 13; clone size: .; D gene: .
CDR3 DNA: TGTGCCAGCACTCCCCGCGGGGCGCCGGGCACTGAAGCTTTCTTT; CDR3 protein: CASTPRGAPGTEAFF; V gene: TRBV6-6; J gene: TRBJ1-1; CDR3 length: 15; clone size: few; D gene: .
CDR3 DNA: TGCGCCAGCAGCCAAGTTAGTTCTTGGGAGCTGTTTTTT; CDR3 protein: CASSQVSSWELFF; V gene: TRBV4-1; J gene: TRBJ2-2; CDR3 length: 13; clone size: .; D gene: .
CDR3 DNA: TGTGCCAGCGTCGGACAGGGCGACATTCAGTACTTC; CDR3 protein: CASVGQGDIQYF; V gene: TRBV6-1; J gene: TRBJ2-4; CDR3 length: 12; clone size: .; D gene: TRBD1
CDR3 DNA: TGCGCCAGCAGCTTGGATGCCCCCGAGGACGAGCAGTACTTC; CDR3 protein: CASSLDAPEDEQYF; V gene: TRBV5-1; J gene: TRBJ2-7; CDR3 length: 14; clone size: few; D gene: .
CDR3 DNA: TGCGCCAGCACCCCCTGGGCGCTAGCGGGGTCCAATGAGCAGTTCTTC; CDR3 protein: CASTPWALAGSNEQFF; V gene: TRBV5-1; J gene: TRBJ2-1; CDR3 length: 16; clone size: .; D gene: TRBD2
CDR3 DNA: TGTGCCAGTAGTACCCTTATTCCGACGACAGCAGCTAACTATGGCTACACCTTC; CDR3 protein: CASSTLIPTTAANYGYTF; V gene: TRBV19; J gene: TRBJ1-2; CDR3 length: 18; clone size: .; D gene: .
CDR3 DNA: TGTGCCAGTAGGGGGGGGACCAGCGAGCAGTACTTC; CDR3 protein: CASRGGTSEQYF; V gene: TRBV19; J gene: TRBJ2-7; CDR3 length: 12; clone size: .; D gene: TRBD2
CDR3 DNA: TGTGCCAGCAGCTCAAGCACAGGGTTACGTAATGAAAAACTGTTTTTT; CDR3 protein: CASSSSTGLRNEKLFF; V gene: TRBV7-9; J gene: TRBJ1-4; CDR3 length: 16; clone size: .; D gene: .